There are many counts of the clone carrying this T cell receptor (beta chain). The antigen is unknown. The data were obtained in a study of T cells in Graves' hyperthyroidism and ophthalmopathy. Study-wide results and limits: Blood held most thyroid clonotypes expanded above 0.001 frequency. The model anticipated ophthalmopathy a median around six months pre-onset.

The source material, RNA transcripts, was used to amplify TCR beta CDR3 regions. HTBI primers were employed in a first-round RT-PCR of the TCR CDR3. TCRdb called the multiplex PCR reads again in MiXCR, with one record for every CDR3 protein. The sample carries around 360,000 distinct CDR3 sequences, roughly 15% recorded once. Per the germline V gene, CDR1 is SGHAT and CDR2 is FQNNGV. CDR3 length: 14 amino acids. V was shortened by 1 base and J by 5 bases, with 11 bases between the two germline ends. Thyroid ultrasound and orbital computed tomography, with clinical symptoms and serum thyroxine and TRAb, informed diagnoses.

The source of this sequence is a woman aged 55-69 years with Graves' ophthalmopathy. The chain uses TRBV11-2 and TRBJ1-2, with D unclear. The source material was blood. CDR3 in amino acids: CASSLGEQQYGYTF. The CDR3 DNA reads TGTGCCAGCAGCTTAGGAGAACAGCAGTATGGCTACACCTTC.